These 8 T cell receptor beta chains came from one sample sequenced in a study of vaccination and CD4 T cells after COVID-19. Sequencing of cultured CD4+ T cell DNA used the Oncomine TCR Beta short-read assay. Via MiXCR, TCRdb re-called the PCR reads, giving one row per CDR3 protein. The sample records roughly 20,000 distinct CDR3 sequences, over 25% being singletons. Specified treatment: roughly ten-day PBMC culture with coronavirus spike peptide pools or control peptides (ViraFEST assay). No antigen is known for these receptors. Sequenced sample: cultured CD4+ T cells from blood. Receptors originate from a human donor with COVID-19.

In nucleotides, the CDR3 is TGTGCCAGCAGTGGACAGGGAAACTATGGCTACACCTTC. This codes for CASSGQGNYGYTF. This chain links TRBV6-1 with TRBJ1-2, with 7 bases that match TRBD1. J was trimmed by 2 bases and V by 4 bases; bases with no gene match: 1. The CDR3 is 13 residues long. Germline V CDR1 and CDR2: MNHNS, SASEGT.

The CDR3 coding sequence is TGCAGTGCTGCCTTAGATGCAACTAATGAAAAACTGTTTTTT. Translation gives CSAALDATNEKLFF. V usage is TRBV20-1 and J usage is TRBJ1-4; no firm D call. The germline gives CDR1 DFQATT, CDR2 SNEGSKA (reference sequence). V shed 5 bases and J shed 0 bases, with 10 bases lying between them. The CDR3 length is 14 residues.

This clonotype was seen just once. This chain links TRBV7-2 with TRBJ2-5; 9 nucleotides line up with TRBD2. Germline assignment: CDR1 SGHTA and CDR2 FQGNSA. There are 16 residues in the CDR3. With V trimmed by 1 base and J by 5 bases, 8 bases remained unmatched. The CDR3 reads CASSLVGGGAGETQYF. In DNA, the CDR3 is TGTGCCAGCAGCTTAGTGGGCGGGGGGGCGGGGGAGACCCAGTACTTC.

The CDR3, as DNA: TGTGCCAGCAGCCACGTGGCTAGCGGGGGGAACACCGGGGAGCTGTTTTTT. Translated, it gives CASSHVASGGNTGELFF. V and J are TRBV6-2 or TRBV6-3 and TRBJ2-2; 10 positions match TRBD2. The CDR3 contains 17 residues. Germline V gene data show CDR1 as MNHEY and CDR2 as SVGEGT. V shed 6 bases and J 1 base; nucleotides not matched to a gene: 8.

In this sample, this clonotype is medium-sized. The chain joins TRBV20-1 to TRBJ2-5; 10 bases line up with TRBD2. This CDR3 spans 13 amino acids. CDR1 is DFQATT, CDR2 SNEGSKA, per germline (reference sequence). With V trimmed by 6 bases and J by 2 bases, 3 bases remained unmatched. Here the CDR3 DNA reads TGCAGTGCGTCAGCGGGGGGGCAAGAGACCCAGTACTTC. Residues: CSASAGGQETQYF.

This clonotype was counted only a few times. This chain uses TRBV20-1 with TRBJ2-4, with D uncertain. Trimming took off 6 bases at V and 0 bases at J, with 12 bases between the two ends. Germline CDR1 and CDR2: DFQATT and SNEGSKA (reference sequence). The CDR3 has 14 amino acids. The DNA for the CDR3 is TGCAGTGCGGCAGTGAGTCTAGCCAAAAACATTCAGTACTTC. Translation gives CSAAVSLAKNIQYF.

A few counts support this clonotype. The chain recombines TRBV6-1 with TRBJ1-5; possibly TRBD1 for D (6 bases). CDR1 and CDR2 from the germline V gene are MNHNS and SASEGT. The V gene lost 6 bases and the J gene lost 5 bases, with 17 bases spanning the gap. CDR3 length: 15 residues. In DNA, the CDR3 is TGTGCCAGCAGGGGGGGCCTCGGAAGGGATCAGCCCCAGCATTTT. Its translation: CASRGGLGRDQPQHF.

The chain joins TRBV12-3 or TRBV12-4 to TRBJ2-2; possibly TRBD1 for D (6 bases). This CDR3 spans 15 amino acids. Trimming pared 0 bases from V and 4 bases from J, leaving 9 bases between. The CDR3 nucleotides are TGTGCCAGCAGTTTAGCAGGACAGCGCACCGGGGAGCTGTTTTTT. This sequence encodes CASSLAGQRTGELFF.